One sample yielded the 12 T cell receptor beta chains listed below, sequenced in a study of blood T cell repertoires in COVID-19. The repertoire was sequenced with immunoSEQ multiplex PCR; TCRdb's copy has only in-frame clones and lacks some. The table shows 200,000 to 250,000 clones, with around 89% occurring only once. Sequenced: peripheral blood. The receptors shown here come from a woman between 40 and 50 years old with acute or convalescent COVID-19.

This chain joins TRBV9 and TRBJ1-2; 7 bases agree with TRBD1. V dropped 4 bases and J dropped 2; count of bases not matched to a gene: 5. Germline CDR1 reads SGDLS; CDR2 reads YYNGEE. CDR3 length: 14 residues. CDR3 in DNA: TGTGCCAGCAGCCCAACGACAGGGAACTATGGCTACACCTTC. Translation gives CASSPTTGNYGYTF. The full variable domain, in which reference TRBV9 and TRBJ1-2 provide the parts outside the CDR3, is DSGVTQTPKHLITATGQRVTLRCSPRSGDLSVYWYQQSLDQGLQFLIQYYNGEERAKGNILERFSAQQFPDLHSELNLSSLELGDSALYFCASSPTTGNYGYTFGSGTRLTVV.

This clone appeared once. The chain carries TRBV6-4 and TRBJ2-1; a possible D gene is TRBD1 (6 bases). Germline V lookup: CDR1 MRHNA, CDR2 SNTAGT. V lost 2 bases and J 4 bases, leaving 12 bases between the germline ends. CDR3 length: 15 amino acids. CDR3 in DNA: TGTGCCAGCAGTGACGCCGTCACAGGGTACAATGAGCAGTTCTTC. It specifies CASSDAVTGYNEQFF.

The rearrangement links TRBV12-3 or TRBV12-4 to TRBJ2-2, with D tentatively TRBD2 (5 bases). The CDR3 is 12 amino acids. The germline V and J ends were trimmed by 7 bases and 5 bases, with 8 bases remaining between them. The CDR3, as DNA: TGTGCCAGCACGGGGTGGACCGGGGAGCTGTTTTTT. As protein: CASTGWTGELFF.

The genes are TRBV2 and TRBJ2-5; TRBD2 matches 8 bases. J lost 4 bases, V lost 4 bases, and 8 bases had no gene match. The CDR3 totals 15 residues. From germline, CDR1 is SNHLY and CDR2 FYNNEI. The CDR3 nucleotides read TGTGCCAGCAGTGGGTCGGGACTAGTGTTAGAGACCCAGTACTTC. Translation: CASSGSGLVLETQYF.

The CDR3 region has the DNA TGTGCCAGCAGCCTAGGGTTAGAGGGACAGCCCCAGCATTTT. This translates into CASSLGLEGQPQHF. The chain has TRBV11-2 and TRBJ1-5; no clear D. Trimming shortened V by 5 bases and J by 7 bases, and 15 bases separated the two germline ends. This CDR3 contains 14 residues. Per the germline V gene, CDR1 is SGHAT and CDR2 is FQNNGV.

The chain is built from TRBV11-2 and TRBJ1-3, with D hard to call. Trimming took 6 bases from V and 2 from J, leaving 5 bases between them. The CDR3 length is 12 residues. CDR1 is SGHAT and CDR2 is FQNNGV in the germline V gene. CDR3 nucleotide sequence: TGTGCCAGCAGGCAGACTGGAAACACCATATATTTT. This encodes CASRQTGNTIYF.

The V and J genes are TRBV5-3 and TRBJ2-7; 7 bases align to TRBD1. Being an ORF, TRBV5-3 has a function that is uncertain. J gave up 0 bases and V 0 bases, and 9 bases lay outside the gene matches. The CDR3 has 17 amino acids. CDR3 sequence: CARSLDGTATGSYEQYV. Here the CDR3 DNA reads TGTGCCAGAAGCTTGGATGGGACAGCGACGGGCTCCTACGAGCAGTACGTC.

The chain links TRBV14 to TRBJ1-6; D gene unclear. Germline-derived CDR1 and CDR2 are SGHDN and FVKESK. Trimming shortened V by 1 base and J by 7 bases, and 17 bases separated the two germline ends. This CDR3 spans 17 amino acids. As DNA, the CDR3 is TGTGCCAGCAGCCAAGCCGGGAGGCCAGGAACCAATTCACCCCTCCACTTT. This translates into CASSQAGRPGTNSPLHF.

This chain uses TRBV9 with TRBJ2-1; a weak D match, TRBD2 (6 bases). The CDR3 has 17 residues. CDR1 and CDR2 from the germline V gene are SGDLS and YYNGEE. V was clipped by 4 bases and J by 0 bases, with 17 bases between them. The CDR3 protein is CASSIPRGESSYNEQFF. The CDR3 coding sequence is TGTGCCAGCAGCATCCCACGCGGGGAATCCTCCTACAATGAGCAGTTCTTC.

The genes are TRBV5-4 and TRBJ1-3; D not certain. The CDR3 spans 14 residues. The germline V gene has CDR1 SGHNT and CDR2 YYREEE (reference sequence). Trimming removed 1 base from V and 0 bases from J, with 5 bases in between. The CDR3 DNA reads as TGTGCCAGCAGCTTGAAGAGCTCTGGAAACACCATATATTTT. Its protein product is CASSLKSSGNTIYF.

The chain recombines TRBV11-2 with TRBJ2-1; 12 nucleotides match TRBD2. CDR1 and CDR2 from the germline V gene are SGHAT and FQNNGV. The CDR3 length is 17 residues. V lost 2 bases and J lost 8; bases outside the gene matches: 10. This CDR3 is CASSLWLAGGPGDEQFF. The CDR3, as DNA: TGTGCCAGCAGCTTATGGCTAGCGGGGGGGCCGGGCGATGAGCAGTTCTTC. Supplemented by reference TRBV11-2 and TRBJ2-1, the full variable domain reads EAGVAQSPRYKIIEKRQSVAFWCNPISGHATLYWYQQILGQGPKLLIQFQNNGVVDDSQLPKDRFSAERLKGVDSTLKIQPAKLEDSAVYLCASSLWLAGGPGDEQFFGPGTRLTVL.

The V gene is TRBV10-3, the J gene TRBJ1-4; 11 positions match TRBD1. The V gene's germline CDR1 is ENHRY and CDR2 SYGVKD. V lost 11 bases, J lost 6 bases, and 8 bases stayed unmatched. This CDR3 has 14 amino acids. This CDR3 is CASTLGQGDEKLFF. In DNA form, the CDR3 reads TGTGCCTCCACTCTGGGACAGGGGGATGAAAAACTGTTTTTT.